Listed below are T cell receptor beta chains from one sample, sequenced in a study of blood T cell repertoires in COVID-19. TCRdb's copy holds only in-frame clones and misses some; the assay was immunoSEQ multiplex PCR. The sample includes about 150,000 clones, 85% to 90% of them seen just once. Sequencing used peripheral blood. These receptor sequences come from a woman of 80 years or more with COVID-19, enrolled during active disease. Each CDR3 is given with its conserved first and last residue. D genes are given only for firm matches. Not all rows give a size; the values are once, few, many and, for expanded clones, a class.

j_call	v_call	clone_size	d_call	cdr3_nt	cdr3_aa
TRBJ1-1	TRBV11-1	-	-	TGTGCCAGCAGCCAAGGGGGGAACACTGAAGCTTTCTTT	CASSQGGNTEAFF
TRBJ1-5	TRBV28	-	-	TGTGCCAGCAGCAAAACGGGGGGGAGCAATCAGCCCCAGCATTTT	CASSKTGGSNQPQHF
TRBJ2-7	TRBV12-3/TRBV12-4	-	-	TGTGCCAGCAGCCCTCAGGGGGGTCTCGAGCAGTACTTC	CASSPQGGLEQYF
TRBJ1-5	TRBV7-8	few	-	TGTGCCAGCAGCTTAGCTGGCCGTAATAGCAATCAGCCCCAGCATTTT	CASSLAGRNSNQPQHF
TRBJ1-3	TRBV4-3	-	-	TGCGCCAGCAGCCCGCAGGTCGGAAACACCATATATTTT	CASSPQVGNTIYF
TRBJ1-2	TRBV11-2	-	TRBD1	TGTGCCAGCAGCTTAGCAGACAGGGCGGGCTATGGCTACACCTTC	CASSLADRAGYGYTF
TRBJ1-2	TRBV27	-	-	TGTGCCAGCAGTTTGTCAGGGGATGTCTATGGCTACACCTTC	CASSLSGDVYGYTF
TRBJ2-3	TRBV4-3	-	-	TGCGCCAGCAGCCAAGGCCAGGCCCCGGATACGCAGTATTTT	CASSQGQAPDTQYF
TRBJ2-7	TRBV28	-	-	TGTGCCAGCAGCCCTTTTCGGGGAAGCTCCTACGAGCAGTACTTC	CASSPFRGSSYEQYF
TRBJ2-7	TRBV28	-	TRBD2	TGTGCCAGCAGTTTCGGGGCGGGAGCGGGCGAGCAGTACTTC	CASSFGAGAGEQYF
TRBJ1-6	TRBV6-5	-	-	TGTGCCAGCAGTTACTCCGCAGGTTCACCCCTCCACTTT	CASSYSAGSPLHF
TRBJ2-1	TRBV7-3	-	TRBD2	TGTGCCAGCAGTAGAGCGGGAATGATTGAAGAGCAGTTCTTC	CASSRAGMIEEQFF
TRBJ2-5	TRBV6-5	-	TRBD1	TGTGCCAGCAGTTCTCTGCGACAGGGTAGGGAGACCCAGTACTTC	CASSSLRQGRETQYF
TRBJ1-2	TRBV29-1	-	TRBD1	TGCAGCGTTGAGGGACAGGGCAGCTATGGCTACACCTTC	CSVEGQGSYGYTF
TRBJ2-5	TRBV6-6	-	TRBD2	TGTGCCAGCAGTTACTCCTTCGGGAGGTCAGAGACCCAGTACTTC	CASSYSFGRSETQYF
TRBJ1-2	TRBV15	few	-	TGTGCCACCAGCAGGGATTCAGGGGACTATGGCTACACCTTC	CATSRDSGDYGYTF
TRBJ2-2	TRBV7-2	-	TRBD1	TGTGCCAGCAGCCGGGACAGGGGTGAGCTGTTTTTT	CASSRDRGELFF
TRBJ2-1	TRBV19	-	-	TGTGCCAGTAGTACCTACCTAAACAATGAGCAGTTCTTC	CASSTYLNNEQFF
TRBJ2-2	TRBV5-1	-	-	TGCGCCAGCAGCCCCCAGGGGCTGGCCGGGGAGCTGTTTTTT	CASSPQGLAGELFF
TRBJ2-1	TRBV4-2	-	TRBD2	TGTGCCAGCAGCCAAGAGGCTAGCGGCTCCTACAATGAGCAGTTCTTC	CASSQEASGSYNEQFF
TRBJ2-1	TRBV4-3	-	-	TGCGCCAGCAGCCAATCAGCGGGCACCTACAATGAGCAGTTCTTC	CASSQSAGTYNEQFF
TRBJ1-1	TRBV6-2/TRBV6-3	-	-	TGTGCCAGCAGTTACTCTACGGGACACGGAATCGCTGAAGCTTTCTTT	CASSYSTGHGIAEAFF
TRBJ1-4	TRBV10-3	-	TRBD1	TGTGCCATCAGCGATGGACAGGGGAAGAATGAAAAACTGTTTTTT	CAISDGQGKNEKLFF
TRBJ1-6	TRBV19	few	-	TGTGCCAGTAGTATAGCTGGGGCGCGATCACCCCTCCACTTT	CASSIAGARSPLHF
TRBJ2-6	TRBV7-2	-	-	TGTGCCAGCAGCTTGCAGGGCGCTCTATCTGGGGCCAACGTCCTGACTTTC	CASSLQGALSGANVLTF
TRBJ2-1	TRBV7-2	-	-	TGTGCCAGCAGCAAGGACTACGTCAATGAGCAGTTCTTC	CASSKDYVNEQFF
TRBJ1-5	TRBV19	-	-	TGTGCCAGTAGTATTACAGGGTACCAGCCCCAGCATTTT	CASSITGYQPQHF
TRBJ1-1	TRBV19	once	TRBD1	TGTGCCAGTAGTATCACTGGCAGGGGGAAGGTGGACACTGAAGCTTTCTTT	CASSITGRGKVDTEAFF
TRBJ1-5	TRBV19	few	-	TGTGCCAGTAGTCCCGGGGGTGGGCAGCCCCAGCATTTT	CASSPGGGQPQHF
TRBJ1-3	TRBV6-5	few	-	TGTGCCAGCAGTATCCGGGAGTTTGCTGGAAACACCATATATTTT	CASSIREFAGNTIYF
TRBJ2-3	TRBV28	-	TRBD2	TGTGCCAGCAGTACCCTAGCGGGTCGGACAGATACGCAGTATTTT	CASSTLAGRTDTQYF
TRBJ1-5	TRBV10-3	-	-	TGTGCCATCACTTCTGGGCTCAATCAGCCCCAGCATTTT	CAITSGLNQPQHF
TRBJ2-1	TRBV11-2	-	-	TGTGCCAGCAGCCGCCTCGCGAGTAGCGCCGCGGGAAATGAGCAGTTCTTC	CASSRLASSAAGNEQFF